The clone carrying this T cell receptor (beta chain) was counted at least ten times. Antigen: not known. This sample was included in a study of T cells after posttransplantation cyclophosphamide. Cyclophosphamide on days +3 and +4 followed busulfan-fludarabine conditioning and a marrow graft. Clones were read by immunoSEQ multiplex PCR, and TCRdb kept only the in-frame ones, dropping some. Listed here are tens of thousands of clones without any singletons, the top ten holding 1.8%. Notes on the study in general: Donor CD8+ memory clones often dominated recipient blood repertoires at later times. Tissue-infiltrating T cells from skin or gut overlapped little with blood T cells. Recipient CMV seropositivity and CMV reactivation strongly tracked TRB clonality.

Sequences were derived from PBMCs, sampled after allogeneic stem cell transplant with posttransplant cyclophosphamide. This receptor was obtained from a male patient aged 18-29 years who received an allogeneic stem cell transplant from a related donor, was CMV-positive, and had no GVHD. Some T cells may trace back to the graft donor.

In DNA, the CDR3 is TGTGCCAGCAGTTACAGGGGCTATGGCTACACCTTC. It encodes CASSYRGYGYTF. V gene TRBV6-5 combines with J gene TRBJ1-2; TRBD1 is a possible D gene (5 bases). The CDR3 spans 12 residues. Germline V gives CDR1 MNHEY, CDR2 SVGAGI. V lost 2 bases and J 4 bases, leaving 5 bases between the germline ends.